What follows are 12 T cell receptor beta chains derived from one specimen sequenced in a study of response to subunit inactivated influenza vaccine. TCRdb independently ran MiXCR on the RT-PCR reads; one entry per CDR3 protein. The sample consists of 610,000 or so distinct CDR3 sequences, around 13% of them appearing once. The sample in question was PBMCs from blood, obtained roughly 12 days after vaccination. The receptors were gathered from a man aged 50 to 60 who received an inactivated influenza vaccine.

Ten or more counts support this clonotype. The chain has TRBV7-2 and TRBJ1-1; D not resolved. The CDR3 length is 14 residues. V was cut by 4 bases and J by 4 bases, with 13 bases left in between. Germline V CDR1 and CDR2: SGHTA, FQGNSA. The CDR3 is CASSYFHGTTEAFF. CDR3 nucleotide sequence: TGTGCCAGCAGCTACTTTCACGGCACCACTGAAGCTTTCTTT.

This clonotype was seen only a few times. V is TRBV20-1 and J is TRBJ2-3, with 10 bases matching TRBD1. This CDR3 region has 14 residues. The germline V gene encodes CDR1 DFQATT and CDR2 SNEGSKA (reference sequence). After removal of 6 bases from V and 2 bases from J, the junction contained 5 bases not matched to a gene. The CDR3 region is CSAPGQGFTDTQYF. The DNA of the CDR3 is TGCAGTGCACCGGGACAGGGGTTCACAGATACGCAGTATTTT.

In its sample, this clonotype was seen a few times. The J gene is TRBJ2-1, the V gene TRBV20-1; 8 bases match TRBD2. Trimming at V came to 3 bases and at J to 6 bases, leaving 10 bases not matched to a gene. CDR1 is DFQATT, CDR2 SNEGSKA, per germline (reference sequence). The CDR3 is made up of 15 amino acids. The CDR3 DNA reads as TGCAGTGCTAGCGTCGGGGGGGGTCGTGGCAATGAGCAGTTCTTC. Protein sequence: CSASVGGGRGNEQFF.

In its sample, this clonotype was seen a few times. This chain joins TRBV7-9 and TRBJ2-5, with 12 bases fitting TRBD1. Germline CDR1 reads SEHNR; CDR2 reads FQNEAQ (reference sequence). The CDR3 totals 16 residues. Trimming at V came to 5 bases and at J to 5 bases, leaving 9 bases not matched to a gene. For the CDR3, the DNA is TGTGCCAGCAGCCCAGGGACAGGGGGCTTGTTGGAGACCCAGTACTTC. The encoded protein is CASSPGTGGLLETQYF.

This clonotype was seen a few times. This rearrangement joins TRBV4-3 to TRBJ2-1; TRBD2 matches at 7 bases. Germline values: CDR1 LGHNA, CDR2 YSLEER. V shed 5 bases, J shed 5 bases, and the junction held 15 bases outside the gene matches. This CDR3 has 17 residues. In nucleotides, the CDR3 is TGCGCCAGCAGCTACGCTCTTGTGCGGGAGAGGAACAATGAGCAGTTCTTC. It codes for CASSYALVRERNNEQFF.

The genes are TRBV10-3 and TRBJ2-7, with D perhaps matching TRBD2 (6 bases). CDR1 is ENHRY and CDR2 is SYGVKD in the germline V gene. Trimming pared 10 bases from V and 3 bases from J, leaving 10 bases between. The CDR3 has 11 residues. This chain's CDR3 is CATSTSYEQYF. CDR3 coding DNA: TGTGCCACTTCGACTAGCTACGAGCAGTACTTC.

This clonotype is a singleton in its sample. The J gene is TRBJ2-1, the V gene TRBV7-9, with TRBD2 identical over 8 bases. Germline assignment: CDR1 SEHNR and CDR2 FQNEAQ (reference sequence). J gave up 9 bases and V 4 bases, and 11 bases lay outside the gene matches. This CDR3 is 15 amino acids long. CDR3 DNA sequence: TGTGCCAGCAGCTCAGGGCGAGCGGGAGTCCCTGAGCAGTTCTTC. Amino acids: CASSSGRAGVPEQFF.

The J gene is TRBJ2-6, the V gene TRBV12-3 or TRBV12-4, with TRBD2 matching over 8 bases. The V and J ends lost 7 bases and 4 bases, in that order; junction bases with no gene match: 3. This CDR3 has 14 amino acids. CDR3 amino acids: CASKAGVGANVLTF. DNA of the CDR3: TGTGCCAGCAAAGCGGGAGTCGGGGCCAACGTCCTGACTTTC.

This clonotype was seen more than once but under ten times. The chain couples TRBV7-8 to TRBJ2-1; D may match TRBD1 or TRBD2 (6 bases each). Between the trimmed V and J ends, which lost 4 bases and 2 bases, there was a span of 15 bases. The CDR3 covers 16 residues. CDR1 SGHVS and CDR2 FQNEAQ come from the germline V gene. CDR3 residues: CASSSTPRGAYNEQFF. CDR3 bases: TGTGCCAGCAGCTCAACCCCGAGGGGGGCCTACAATGAGCAGTTCTTC. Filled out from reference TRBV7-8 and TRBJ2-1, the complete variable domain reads GAGVSQSPRYKVAKRGQDVALRCDPISGHVSLFWYQQALGQGPEFLTYFQNEAQLDKSGLPSDRFFAERPEGSVSTLKIQRTQQEDSAVYLCASSSTPRGAYNEQFFGPGTRLTVL.

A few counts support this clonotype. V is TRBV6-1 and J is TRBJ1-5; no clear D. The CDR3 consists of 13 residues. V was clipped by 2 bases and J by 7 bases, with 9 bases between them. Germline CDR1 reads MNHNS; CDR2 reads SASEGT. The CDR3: CASSEPAIQPQHF. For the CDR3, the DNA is TGTGCCAGCAGTGAACCGGCAATCCAGCCCCAGCATTTT.

The CDR3, as DNA: TGCGCCAGCAGCCAAGACTACGATGGACTGGCGTCGGGGGAGACCCAGTACTTC. As protein: CASSQDYDGLASGETQYF. The chain links TRBV4-3 to TRBJ2-5; possible D gene TRBD2, 5 bases. The CDR3 is 18 residues long. Per germline, CDR1 LGHNA and CDR2 YSLEER. V dropped 0 bases and J dropped 5 bases, with 22 bases sitting between them.

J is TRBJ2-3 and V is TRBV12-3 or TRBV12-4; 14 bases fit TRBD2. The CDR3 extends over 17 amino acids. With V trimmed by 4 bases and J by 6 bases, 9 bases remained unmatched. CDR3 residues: CASSYPGTSGRGDTQYF. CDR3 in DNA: TGTGCCAGCAGTTACCCCGGGACTAGCGGGAGAGGGGATACGCAGTATTTT.